This T cell receptor (beta chain) is drawn from a study of T cells in localized non-small cell lung cancer. Study results and limitations: A median of about 60 of the top 100 tumor clones appeared in adjacent lung, which was paired and uninvolved. Higher T cell density in the blood was associated with longer overall survival, whereas higher adjacent-lung clonality associated with shorter survival. A single tumor region was sequenced, leaving heterogeneity possible. The highest T cell clonality was in uninvolved adjacent lung, above tumor.

Trimming shortened V by 2 bases and J by 1 base, and 9 bases separated the two germline ends. The CDR3 is 15 amino acids. Per germline, CDR1 SNHLY and CDR2 FYNNEI. About this clone itself: The target antigen is unknown.

Profiling relied on immunoSEQ multiplex PCR, and the TCRdb table lists in-frame clones only, not all of them. This sample has roughly 70,000 clones; around 85% occur once, and the top ten carry just over 20%. The V gene is TRBV2, the J gene TRBJ1-5; perhaps TRBD1 as D (5 bases). This sample comprised peripheral blood, obtained before any cancer treatment. This receptor was identified in a male donor aged 60 or over with stage III squamous cell lung carcinoma. The CDR3 DNA follows: TGTGCCAGCAGTGAAAGGGGAGGGAGCAATCAGCCCCAGCATTTT. Translating gives CASSERGGSNQPQHF. Variable domain in full (rest from reference TRBV2 and TRBJ1-5): EPEVTQTPSHQVTQMGQEVILRCVPISNHLYFYWYRQILGQKVEFLVSFYNNEISEKSEIFDDQFSVERPDGSNFTLKIRSTKLEDSAMYFCASSERGGSNQPQHFGDGTRLSIL.